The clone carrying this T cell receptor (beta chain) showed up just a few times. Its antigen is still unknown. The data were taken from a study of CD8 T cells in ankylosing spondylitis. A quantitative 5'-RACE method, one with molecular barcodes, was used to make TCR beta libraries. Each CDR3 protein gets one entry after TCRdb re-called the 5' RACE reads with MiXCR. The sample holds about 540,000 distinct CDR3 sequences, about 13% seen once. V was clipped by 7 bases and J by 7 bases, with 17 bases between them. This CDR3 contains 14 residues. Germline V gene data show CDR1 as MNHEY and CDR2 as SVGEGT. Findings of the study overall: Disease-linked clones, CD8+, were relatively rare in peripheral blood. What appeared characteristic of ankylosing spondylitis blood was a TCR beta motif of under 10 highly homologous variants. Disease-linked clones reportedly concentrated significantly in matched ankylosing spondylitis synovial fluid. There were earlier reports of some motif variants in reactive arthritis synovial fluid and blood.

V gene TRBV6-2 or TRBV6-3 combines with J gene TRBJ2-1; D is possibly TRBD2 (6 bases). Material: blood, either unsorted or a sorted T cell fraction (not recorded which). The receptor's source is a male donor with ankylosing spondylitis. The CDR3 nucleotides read TGTGCCAGCACCTCCTCGGGAGTCCGGAATGAGCAGTTCTTC. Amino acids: CASTSSGVRNEQFF.